These 28 T cell receptor beta chains originate from one sample sequenced in a study of neoadjuvant anti-PD-1 for oral cavity cancer. The time point was: after neoadjuvant nivolumab, at surgical resection. Assay: immunoSEQ multiplex PCR; the TCRdb copy retains only in-frame clones and omits some. The sample has tens of thousands of clones, about 26% seen once. The sequences come from tumor tissue, collected after nivolumab (anti-PD-1) treatment. Source of these receptors: a person between 40 and 85 years old with oral cavity squamous cell carcinoma.

The rearrangement uses TRBV20-1 and TRBJ2-3; D gene uncertain. Germline values: CDR1 DFQATT, CDR2 SNEGSKA (reference sequence). V lost 5 bases to trimming and J lost 3 bases, with 3 bases between them. The CDR3 contains 10 residues. DNA for the CDR3: TGCAGTGCTCAGACAGATACGCAGTATTTT. Amino acid sequence: CSAQTDTQYF.

The chain links TRBV4-1 to TRBJ1-5, with D possibly matching TRBD1 (6 bases). Looked up from germline, CDR1 is MGHRA and CDR2 is YSYEKL. The V gene lost 1 base and the J gene lost 6 bases, with 13 bases spanning the gap. The CDR3 is 15 amino acids. CDR3 sequence: CASSQGGQGSQPQHF. The CDR3 coding sequence is TGCGCCAGCAGCCAAGGAGGGCAGGGGAGTCAGCCCCAGCATTTT.

This clone was seen a handful of times. The rearrangement uses TRBV2 and TRBJ2-7; 12 nucleotides line up with TRBD2. The CDR3 runs 15 residues. Germline trimming cut 7 bases from V and 4 bases from J; bases unmatched to any gene: 8. Germline CDR1 reads SNHLY; CDR2 reads FYNNEI. This CDR3 reads CASTERLAGGYEQYF. The CDR3 coding sequence is TGTGCCAGCACCGAGAGGCTAGCGGGAGGGTACGAGCAGTACTTC.

This clone has more than one count but fewer than ten. V gene TRBV7-3 combines with J gene TRBJ2-7, with D perhaps matching TRBD2 (6 bases). This CDR3 spans 14 amino acids. With 2 bases removed from V and 4 bases from J, the gap between germline ends came to 12 bases. CDR1 and CDR2 (germline): SGHTA, FQGTGA. DNA for the CDR3: TGTGCCAGCAGCTTAGCCTTCGGGGGATACGAGCAGTACTTC. It yields the protein CASSLAFGGYEQYF.

This clone has only a few counts. This sequence joins TRBV7-8 and TRBJ2-5, with D possibly being TRBD2 (5 bases). Germline V CDR1 and CDR2: SGHVS, FQNEAQ. The CDR3 loop spans 13 amino acids. V lost 3 bases and J 4 bases, leaving 9 bases between the germline ends. This CDR3 is CASSFGGRETQYF. CDR3 nucleotide sequence: TGTGCCAGCAGCTTCGGCGGGCGAGAGACCCAGTACTTC.

The chain uses TRBV6-5 and TRBJ2-4, with D possibly being TRBD2 (6 bases). V lost 3 bases to trimming and J lost 7 bases, with 10 bases between them. The CDR3 contains 13 residues. CDR1 and CDR2 from the germline V gene are MNHEY and SVGAGI. The CDR3 loop reads CASSYSGLNIQYF. The CDR3 nucleotides read TGTGCCAGCAGTTATTCGGGACTTAACATTCAGTACTTC.

The chain couples TRBV6-6 to TRBJ2-2, with D uncertain. The germline V gene has CDR1 MNHNY and CDR2 SVGAGI (reference sequence). The ends were cut back, 5 bases at V and 6 bases at J, with 16 bases in the middle. There are 15 residues in the CDR3. CDR3 DNA: TGTGCCAGCAGTAAAAACCGGGCCCTCGCCGGGGAGCTGTTTTTT. Amino acid sequence: CASSKNRALAGELFF.

This clone was recorded at least ten times. CDR3 DNA: TGTGCCAGCAGCCAAGGAGGCGGGGGGACCTACGAGCAGTACTTC. Translated: CASSQGGGGTYEQYF. V and J are TRBV4-2 and TRBJ2-7; TRBD2 matches 8 bases. The V and J ends lost 1 base and 2 bases, in that order; junction bases with no gene match: 4. The CDR3 extends over 15 amino acids. CDR1 is LGHNA, CDR2 YNFKEQ, per germline.

CDR3 protein: CASSPRGGQYEQYF. The CDR3 DNA is TGTGCCAGCAGCCCGCGTGGGGGCCAATACGAGCAGTACTTC. This chain connects TRBV7-3 to TRBJ2-7; tentatively, D is TRBD1 (6 bases). Per germline, CDR1 SGHTA and CDR2 FQGTGA. Trimming removed 5 bases at V and 4 bases at J, with 15 bases between. This CDR3 has 14 residues.

This clone was picked up a small number of times. V and J are TRBV5-1 and TRBJ2-5; D is possibly TRBD1 or TRBD2 (5 bases each). CDR1 is SGHRS, CDR2 YFSETQ, per germline. The CDR3 length is 12 residues. V was shortened by 4 bases and J by 5 bases, with 9 bases between the two germline ends. CDR3 region: CASSPGTETQYF. CDR3 sequence (DNA): TGCGCCAGCAGCCCTGGGACGGAGACCCAGTACTTC.

This clone occurred a few times. V is TRBV18 and J is TRBJ2-1; 9 nucleotides align to TRBD1. V lost 3 bases and J lost 5; bases outside the gene matches: 5. Germline CDR1 KGHSH, CDR2 LQKENI. This CDR3 has 15 residues. The DNA for the CDR3 is TGTGCCAGCTCACCCGGGACAGGGACCCACAATGAGCAGTTCTTC. Residues: CASSPGTGTHNEQFF. Full variable domain (remainder filled in from reference TRBV18 and TRBJ2-1): NAGVMQNPRHLVRRRGQEARLRCSPMKGHSHVYWYRQLPEEGLKFMVYLQKENIIDESGMPKERFSAEFPKEGPSILRIQQVVRGDSAAYFCASSPGTGTHNEQFFGPGTRLTVL.

The chain links TRBV25-1 to TRBJ2-2, with 7 bases fitting TRBD2. V shed 2 bases and J 6 bases; nucleotides not matched to a gene: 9. The CDR3 is 16 amino acids. The germline V gene has CDR1 MGHDK and CDR2 SYGVNS. CDR3 sequence (DNA): TGTGCCAGCAGTGAACCCCCCGGACGGGGGGCCGGGGAGCTGTTTTTT. Its translation: CASSEPPGRGAGELFF.

This clone occurred a few times. The chain employs TRBV7-9 and TRBJ2-3; D gene uncertain. Germline loops: CDR1 SEHNR, CDR2 FQNEAQ (reference sequence). This CDR3 region has 15 residues. Trimming left V 5 bases short and J 2 bases short, with 14 bases between. CDR3 DNA: TGTGCCAGCAGCCCCGCAGCGTTAGCCACAGATACGCAGTATTTT. It is translated as CASSPAALATDTQYF.

The chain combines TRBV30 with TRBJ1-2; no clear D gene. This CDR3 comprises 14 residues. Germline V CDR1 and CDR2: GTSNPN, SVGIG (reference sequence). V lost 0 bases, J lost 5 bases, and 13 bases lay in between. Here the CDR3 reads CAWSVAGFGYGYTF. CDR3 DNA sequence: TGTGCCTGGAGTGTAGCGGGGTTTGGGTATGGCTACACCTTC.

This chain uses TRBV27 with TRBJ1-2; possible D gene TRBD1, 5 bases. V dropped 5 bases and J dropped 4 bases, with 11 bases sitting between them. Germline V gives CDR1 MNHEY, CDR2 SMNVEV (reference sequence). The CDR3 sequence is 13 residues long. DNA for the CDR3: TGTGCCAGCAGTGGGGACGGTTCCTATGGCTACACCTTC. This codes for CASSGDGSYGYTF.

The chain uses TRBV6-1 and TRBJ2-7; TRBD2 agrees at 10 bases. The ends lost 3 bases at V and 0 bases at J; junction bases unmatched: 2. This CDR3 spans 15 amino acids. Germline values: CDR1 MNHNS, CDR2 SASEGT. The CDR3 loop is CASSDASGSSYEQYF. CDR3 nucleotides: TGTGCCAGCAGTGATGCTAGCGGGAGCTCCTACGAGCAGTACTTC.

This clone was seen just once. CDR3 in DNA: TGTGCCAGCAGCTTAATCGGCGGGGGGGAGCTGTTTTTT. It is translated as CASSLIGGGELFF. The rearrangement links TRBV11-2 to TRBJ2-2, with D maybe TRBD2 (5 bases). Germline V gene sequence: CDR1 SGHAT, CDR2 FQNNGV. V lost 2 bases, J lost 8 bases, and 9 bases lay in between. The CDR3 spans 13 residues. Together with reference TRBV11-2 and TRBJ2-2, the CDR3 gives the full variable domain: EAGVAQSPRYKIIEKRQSVAFWCNPISGHATLYWYQQILGQGPKLLIQFQNNGVVDDSQLPKDRFSAERLKGVDSTLKIQPAKLEDSAVYLCASSLIGGGELFFGEGSRLTVL.

The chain employs TRBV30 and TRBJ1-2; 12 bases agree with TRBD1. The V segment lost 0 bases and the J segment 4 bases; nucleotides outside the gene matches: 3. Germline V gene data show CDR1 as GTSNPN and CDR2 as SVGIG (reference sequence). This CDR3 has 15 residues. CDR3: CAWSVGTGGGYGYTF. The DNA for the CDR3 is TGTGCCTGGAGTGTAGGGACAGGGGGCGGCTATGGCTACACCTTC. Looking up the rest from reference TRBV30 and TRBJ1-2 gives the full variable domain: SQTIHQWPATLVQPVGSPLSLECTVEGTSNPNLYWYRQAAGRGLQLLFYSVGIGQISSEVPQNLSASRPQDRQFILSSKKLLLSDSGFYLCAWSVGTGGGYGYTFGSGTRLTVV.

This clone occurred a few times. The V gene is TRBV5-1, the J gene TRBJ2-7; D remains ambiguous. The V gene lost 7 bases and the J gene lost 4 bases, with 9 bases spanning the gap. The germline CDR1 and CDR2 sequences are SGHRS and YFSETQ. This CDR3 comprises 11 residues. The CDR3 nucleotides read TGCGCCAGCGGGATGGGATACGAGCAGTACTTC. It yields the protein CASGMGYEQYF.

This clone was counted once. V gene TRBV28 combines with J gene TRBJ2-7, with D possibly matching TRBD1 (6 bases). Trimming left V 10 bases short and J 3 bases short, with 16 bases between. CDR3 length: 13 residues. CDR1 and CDR2 from the germline V gene are MDHEN and SYDVKM. CDR3 bases: TGTGCCACTTCGAGGGACACTGTCTACGAGCAGTACTTC. Encoded protein: CATSRDTVYEQYF. Filled out from reference TRBV28 and TRBJ2-7, the complete variable domain reads DVKVTQSSRYLVKRTGEKVFLECVQDMDHENMFWYRQDPGLGLRLIYFSYDVKMKEKGDIPEGYSVSREKKERFSLILESASTNQTSMYLCATSRDTVYEQYFGPGTRLTVT.

This rearrangement joins TRBV20-1 to TRBJ2-1; D ambiguous. V lost 5 bases and J 9 bases, leaving 11 bases between the germline ends. This CDR3 has 11 residues. Germline V gene data show CDR1 as DFQATT and CDR2 as SNEGSKA (reference sequence). The CDR3: CSAPRAREQFF. The DNA for the CDR3 is TGCAGTGCTCCCCGTGCGCGTGAGCAGTTCTTC.

This clone was picked up many times. J is TRBJ2-5 and V is TRBV18, with 10 nucleotides matching TRBD2. V was clipped by 3 bases and J by 4 bases; unmatched bases: 11. The germline V gene encodes CDR1 KGHSH and CDR2 LQKENI. The CDR3 covers 17 residues. Here the CDR3 reads CASSPPSGGAVGETQYF. The CDR3 DNA is TGTGCCAGCTCACCCCCCAGCGGGGGGGCCGTAGGAGAGACCCAGTACTTC.

The chain recombines TRBV10-3 with TRBJ1-5; no clear D gene. The ends were cut back, 0 bases at V and 5 bases at J, with 14 bases in the middle. Germline assignment: CDR1 ENHRY and CDR2 SYGVKD. The CDR3 runs 16 residues. The CDR3 region is CAISESPGGEDQPQHF. CDR3 DNA: TGTGCCATCAGTGAGTCTCCCGGCGGGGAAGATCAGCCCCAGCATTTT.

The chain joins TRBV5-4 to TRBJ1-1, with D possibly TRBD1 on 5 matching bases. V lost 3 bases and J 3 bases, leaving 12 bases between the germline ends. The CDR3 has 14 residues. Per the germline V gene, CDR1 is SGHNT and CDR2 is YYREEE (reference sequence). As DNA, the CDR3 is TGTGCCAGCAGCTCTCAGGGTGGTCACACTGAAGCTTTCTTT. Translated: CASSSQGGHTEAFF.

This clone has a handful of counts. The chain carries TRBV11-1 and TRBJ2-2, with D tentatively TRBD2 (5 bases). Trimming left V 4 bases short and J 5 bases short, with 14 bases between. The CDR3 is made up of 15 amino acids. Germline values: CDR1 SGHAT, CDR2 FQDESV (reference sequence). The CDR3 loop is CASSSVSKRTGELFF. CDR3 bases: TGTGCCAGCAGCTCCGTATCTAAGCGGACCGGGGAGCTGTTTTTT.

This clone was counted only a few times. The chain has TRBV2 and TRBJ1-1; maybe TRBD1 (5 bases). Germline loops: CDR1 SNHLY, CDR2 FYNNEI. This CDR3 is 12 amino acids long. The V end lost 6 bases, the J end lost 3 bases, and 8 bases lay between the germline ends. The CDR3 reads CASRQEYTEAFF. The CDR3 DNA follows: TGTGCCAGCAGACAGGAGTACACTGAAGCTTTCTTT.

This clone has just a few counts. The rearrangement uses TRBV14 and TRBJ2-1; D might be TRBD1 or TRBD2, each matching 5 bases. Trimming pared 4 bases from V and 0 bases from J, leaving 10 bases between. Germline assignment: CDR1 SGHDN and CDR2 FVKESK. CDR3 size: 15 residues. The CDR3 is CASSRDLSSYNEQFF. CDR3 nucleotide sequence: TGTGCCAGCAGCCGGGACCTGAGCTCCTACAATGAGCAGTTCTTC.

V gene TRBV7-2 combines with J gene TRBJ1-2; unclear D gene. In germline, CDR1 is SGHTA, CDR2 FQGNSA. The CDR3 runs 13 residues. Trimming removed 2 bases at V and 4 bases at J, with 8 bases between. In DNA, the CDR3 is TGTGCCAGCAGCTTACCGTTTTCCTATGGCTACACCTTC. As protein: CASSLPFSYGYTF.